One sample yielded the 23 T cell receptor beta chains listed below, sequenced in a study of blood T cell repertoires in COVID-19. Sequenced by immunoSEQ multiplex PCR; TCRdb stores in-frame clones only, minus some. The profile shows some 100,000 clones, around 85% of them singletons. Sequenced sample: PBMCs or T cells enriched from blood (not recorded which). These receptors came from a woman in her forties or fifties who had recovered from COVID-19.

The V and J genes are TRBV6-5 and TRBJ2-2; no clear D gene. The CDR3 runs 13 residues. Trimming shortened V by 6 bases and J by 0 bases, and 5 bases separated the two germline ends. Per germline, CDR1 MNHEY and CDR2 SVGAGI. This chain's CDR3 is CASRNSNTGELFF. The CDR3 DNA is TGTGCCAGCAGGAACTCGAACACCGGGGAGCTGTTTTTT.

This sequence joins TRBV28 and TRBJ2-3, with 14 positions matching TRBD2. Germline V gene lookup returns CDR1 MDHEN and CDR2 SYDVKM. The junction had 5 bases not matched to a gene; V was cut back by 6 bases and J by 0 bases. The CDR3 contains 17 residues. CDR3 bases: TGTGCCAGCAGCCCGACTAGCGGGGGGGAAAGCACAGATACGCAGTATTTT. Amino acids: CASSPTSGGESTDTQYF.

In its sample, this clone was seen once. CDR3 sequence: CASSQEGGYYGYTF. The CDR3 DNA follows: TGTGCCAGCAGCCAGGAAGGAGGGTACTATGGCTACACCTTC. The chain recombines TRBV11-1 with TRBJ1-2; D is uncertain. Germline V gene sequence: CDR1 SGHAT, CDR2 FQDESV (reference sequence). There are 14 residues in the CDR3. The V and J ends lost 5 bases and 3 bases respectively, with 13 bases between them. Full variable domain (outside the CDR3, taken from reference TRBV11-1 and TRBJ1-2): EAEVAQSPRYKITEKSQAVAFWCDPISGHATLYWYRQILGQGPELLVQFQDESVVDDSQLPKDRFSAERLKGVDSTLKIQPAELGDSAMYLCASSQEGGYYGYTFGSGTRLTVV.

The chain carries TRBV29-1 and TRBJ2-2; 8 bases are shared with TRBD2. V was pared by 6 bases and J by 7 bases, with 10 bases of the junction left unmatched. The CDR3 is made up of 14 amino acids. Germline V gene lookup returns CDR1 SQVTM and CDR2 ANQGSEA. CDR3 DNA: TGCAGCGTGGAAAGCGGGAGCCTTATCGGGGAGCTGTTTTTT. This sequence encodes CSVESGSLIGELFF.

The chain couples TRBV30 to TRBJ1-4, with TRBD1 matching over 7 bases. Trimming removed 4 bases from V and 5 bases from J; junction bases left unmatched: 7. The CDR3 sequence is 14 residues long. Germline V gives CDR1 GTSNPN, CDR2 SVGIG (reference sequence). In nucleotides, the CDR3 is TGTGCCTGGACGAGACAGGGAGTGAATGAAAAACTGTTTTTT. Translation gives CAWTRQGVNEKLFF.

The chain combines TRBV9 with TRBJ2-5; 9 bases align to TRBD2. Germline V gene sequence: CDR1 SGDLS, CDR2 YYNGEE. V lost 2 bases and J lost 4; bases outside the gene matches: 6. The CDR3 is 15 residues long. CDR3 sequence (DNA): TGTGCCAGCAGCGTGGGACTAGCAGAGAGAGAGACCCAGTACTTC. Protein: CASSVGLAERETQYF.

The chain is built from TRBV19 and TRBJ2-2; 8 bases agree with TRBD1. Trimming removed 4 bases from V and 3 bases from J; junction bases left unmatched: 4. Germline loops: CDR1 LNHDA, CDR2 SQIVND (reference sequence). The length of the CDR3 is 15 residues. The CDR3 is CASSTGGLDTGELFF. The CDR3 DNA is TGTGCCAGTAGTACAGGGGGCTTGGACACCGGGGAGCTGTTTTTT.

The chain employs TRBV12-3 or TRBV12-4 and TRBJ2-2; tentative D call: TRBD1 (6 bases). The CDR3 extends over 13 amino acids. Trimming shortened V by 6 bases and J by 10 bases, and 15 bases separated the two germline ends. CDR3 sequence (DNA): TGTGCCAGCAGAGCGAGGACAGCCGCGGAGCTGTTTTTT. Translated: CASRARTAAELFF.

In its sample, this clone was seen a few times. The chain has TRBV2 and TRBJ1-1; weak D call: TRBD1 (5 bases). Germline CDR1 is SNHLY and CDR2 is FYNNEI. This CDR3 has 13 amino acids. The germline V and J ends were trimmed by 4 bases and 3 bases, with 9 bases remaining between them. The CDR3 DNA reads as TGTGCCAGCAGTGGGCAAGGGGACACTGAAGCTTTCTTT. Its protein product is CASSGQGDTEAFF. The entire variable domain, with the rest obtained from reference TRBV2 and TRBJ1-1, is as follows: EPEVTQTPSHQVTQMGQEVILRCVPISNHLYFYWYRQILGQKVEFLVSFYNNEISEKSEIFDDQFSVERPDGSNFTLKIRSTKLEDSAMYFCASSGQGDTEAFFGQGTRLTVV.

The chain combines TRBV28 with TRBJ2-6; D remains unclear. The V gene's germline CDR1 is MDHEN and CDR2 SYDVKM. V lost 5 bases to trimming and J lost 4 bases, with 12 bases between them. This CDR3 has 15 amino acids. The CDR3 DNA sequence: TGTGCCAGCAGTCGCGAAATCGCCGGGGCCAACGTCCTGACTTTC. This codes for CASSREIAGANVLTF.

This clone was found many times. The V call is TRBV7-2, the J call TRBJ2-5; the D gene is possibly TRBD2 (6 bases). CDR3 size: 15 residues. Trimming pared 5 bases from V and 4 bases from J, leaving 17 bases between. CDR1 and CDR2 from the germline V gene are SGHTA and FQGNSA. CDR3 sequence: CASSPNFLGGETQYF. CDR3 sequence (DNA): TGTGCCAGCAGCCCCAACTTTCTGGGGGGAGAGACCCAGTACTTC.

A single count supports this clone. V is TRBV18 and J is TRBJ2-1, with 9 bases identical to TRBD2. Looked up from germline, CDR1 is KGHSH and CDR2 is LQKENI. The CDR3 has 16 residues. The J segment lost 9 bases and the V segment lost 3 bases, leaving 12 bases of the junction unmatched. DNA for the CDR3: TGTGCCAGCTCACCCCTAAATGCGGGGGGGCCCGGTGAGCAGTTCTTC. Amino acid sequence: CASSPLNAGGPGEQFF. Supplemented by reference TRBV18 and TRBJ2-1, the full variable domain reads NAGVMQNPRHLVRRRGQEARLRCSPMKGHSHVYWYRQLPEEGLKFMVYLQKENIIDESGMPKERFSAEFPKEGPSILRIQQVVRGDSAAYFCASSPLNAGGPGEQFFGPGTRLTVL.

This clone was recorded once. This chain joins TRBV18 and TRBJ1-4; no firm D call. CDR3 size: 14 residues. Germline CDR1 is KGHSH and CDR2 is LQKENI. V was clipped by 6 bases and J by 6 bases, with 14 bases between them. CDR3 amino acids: CASSQREGDEKLFF. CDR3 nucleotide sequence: TGTGCCAGCTCGCAGAGGGAGGGCGATGAAAAACTGTTTTTT.

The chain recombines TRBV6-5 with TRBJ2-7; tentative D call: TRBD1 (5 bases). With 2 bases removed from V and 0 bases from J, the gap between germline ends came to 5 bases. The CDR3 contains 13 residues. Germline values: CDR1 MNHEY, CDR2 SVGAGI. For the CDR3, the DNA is TGTGCCAGCAGTTACGGACACTCCTACGAGCAGTACTTC. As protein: CASSYGHSYEQYF.

For the CDR3, the DNA is TGTGCCAGCAGTCATACAGTCAACACTGAAGCTTTCTTT. This sequence encodes CASSHTVNTEAFF. The chain recombines TRBV27 with TRBJ1-1, with D unclear. The CDR3 extends over 13 amino acids. Germline values: CDR1 MNHEY, CDR2 SMNVEV (reference sequence). V was trimmed by 5 bases and J by 2 bases, leaving 9 bases between them.

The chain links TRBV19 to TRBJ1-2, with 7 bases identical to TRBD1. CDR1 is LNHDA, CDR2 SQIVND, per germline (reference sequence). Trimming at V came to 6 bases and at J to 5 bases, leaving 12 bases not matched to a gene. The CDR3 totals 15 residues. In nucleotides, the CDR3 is TGTGCCAGTAGCCTTCAAACAGGGGTTGGGTATGGCTACACCTTC. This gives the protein CASSLQTGVGYGYTF.

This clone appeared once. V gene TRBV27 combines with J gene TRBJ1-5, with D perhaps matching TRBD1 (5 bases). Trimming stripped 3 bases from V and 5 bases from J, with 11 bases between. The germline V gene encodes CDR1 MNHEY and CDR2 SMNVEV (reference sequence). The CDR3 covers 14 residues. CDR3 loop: CASSLQGGDQPQHF. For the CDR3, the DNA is TGTGCCAGCAGTTTGCAGGGTGGGGATCAGCCCCAGCATTTT.

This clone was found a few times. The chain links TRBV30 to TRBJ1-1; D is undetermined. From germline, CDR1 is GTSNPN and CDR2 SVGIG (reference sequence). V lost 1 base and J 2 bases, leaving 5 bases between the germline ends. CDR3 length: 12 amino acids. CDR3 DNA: TGTGCCTGGAGTGCCCCTAACACTGAAGCTTTCTTT. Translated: CAWSAPNTEAFF.

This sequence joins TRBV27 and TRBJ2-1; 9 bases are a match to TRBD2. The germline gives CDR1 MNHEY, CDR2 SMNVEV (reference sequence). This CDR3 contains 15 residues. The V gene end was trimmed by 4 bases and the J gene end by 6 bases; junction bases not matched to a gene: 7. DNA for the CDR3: TGTGCCAGCAGTTCGCTTAGCGGGAGTACCAATGAGCAGTTCTTC. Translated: CASSSLSGSTNEQFF.

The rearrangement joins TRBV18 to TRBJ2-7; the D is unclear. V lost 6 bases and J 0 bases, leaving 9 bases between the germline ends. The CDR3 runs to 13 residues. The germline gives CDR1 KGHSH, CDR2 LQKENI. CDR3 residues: CASSDDISYEQYF. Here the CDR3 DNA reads TGTGCCAGCTCCGACGACATCTCCTACGAGCAGTACTTC.

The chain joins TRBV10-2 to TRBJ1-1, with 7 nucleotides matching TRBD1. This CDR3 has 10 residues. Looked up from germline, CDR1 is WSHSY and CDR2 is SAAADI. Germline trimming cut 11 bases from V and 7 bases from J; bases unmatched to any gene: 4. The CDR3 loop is CAAGDSEAFF. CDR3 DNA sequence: TGCGCCGCCGGGGACAGTGAAGCTTTCTTT.

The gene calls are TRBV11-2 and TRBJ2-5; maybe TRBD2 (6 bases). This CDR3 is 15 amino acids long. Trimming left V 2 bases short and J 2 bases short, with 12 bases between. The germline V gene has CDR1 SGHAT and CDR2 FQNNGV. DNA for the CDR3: TGTGCCAGCAGCTTACGCGGGGAAAAGCAAGAGACCCAGTACTTC. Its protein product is CASSLRGEKQETQYF.

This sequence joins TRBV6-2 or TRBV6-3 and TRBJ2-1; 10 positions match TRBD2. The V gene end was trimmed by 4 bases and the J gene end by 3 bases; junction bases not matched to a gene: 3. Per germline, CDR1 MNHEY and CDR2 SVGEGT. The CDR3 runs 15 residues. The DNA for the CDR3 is TGTGCCAGCAGTTTACTAGCGGGGAGCTACAATGAGCAGTTCTTC. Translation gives CASSLLAGSYNEQFF.